This note documents a single TCR beta chain sequence. The antigen remains unidentified. Following an approximately ten-day culture, CD4+ T cells were purified. The sample belongs to a study of vaccination effects on CD4 cells after COVID-19. Some clones are missing from TCRdb's copy, which holds only in-frame ones; the method was immunoSEQ multiplex PCR. Of about 53,000 clones listed, around three quarters were seen once; the top ten hold roughly 3.2%. The receptor's source is a human donor who received a COVID-19 vaccine. The sample consisted of CD4+ T cells from PBMCs cultured without peptide, taken before COVID-19 vaccination.

The CDR3: CASSLSYNYGYTF. The CDR3, as DNA: TGTGCCAGCAGCCTCAGCTACAACTATGGCTACACCTTC. V and J are TRBV12-3 or TRBV12-4 and TRBJ1-2; D uncertain. V gave up 6 bases and J gave up 2 bases, with 10 bases separating them. The CDR3 runs 13 residues.